These 22 T cell receptor beta chains share one sample of origin, sequenced in a study of blood T cell repertoires in COVID-19. Clones were read by immunoSEQ multiplex PCR, and TCRdb kept only the in-frame ones, dropping some. The sample includes 70,000 to 75,000 clones, around 81% of them seen just once. Source material: peripheral blood. These receptor sequences come from a woman aged 65 to 85 with acute or convalescent COVID-19.

The J gene is TRBJ2-7, the V gene TRBV15; 10 bases fit TRBD2. Germline V gives CDR1 LNHNV, CDR2 YYDKDF (reference sequence). The ends lost 5 bases at V and 3 bases at J; junction bases unmatched: 4. The CDR3 covers 14 residues. The CDR3, as DNA: TGTGCCACCAGCGTTAGGACTAGCGGCTACGAGCAGTACTTC. Translating it yields CATSVRTSGYEQYF.

The chain links TRBV28 to TRBJ1-2; tentative D call: TRBD1 (5 bases). The CDR3 has 12 residues. Germline assignment: CDR1 MDHEN and CDR2 SYDVKM. V was pared by 5 bases and J by 1 base, with 5 bases between. CDR3 DNA: TGTGCCAGCAGTCAGGGTAACTATGGCTACACCTTC. It is translated as CASSQGNYGYTF.

V is TRBV3-1 (or the pseudogene TRBV3-2) and J is TRBJ1-1, with D possibly being TRBD1 (6 bases). V lost 6 bases and J lost 1, with 15 bases in between. This CDR3 has 15 residues. Looked up from germline, CDR1 is LGHDT and CDR2 is YNNKEL (reference sequence). CDR3 region: CASRANRVGNTEAFF. CDR3 nucleotide sequence: TGTGCCAGCAGGGCGAACAGGGTTGGGAACACTGAAGCTTTCTTT.

The rearrangement joins TRBV18 to TRBJ2-7; possibly TRBD1 for D (5 bases). Germline CDR1 KGHSH, CDR2 LQKENI. V gave up 3 bases and J gave up 5 bases, with 14 bases separating them. CDR3 length: 14 residues. The chain's CDR3 is CASSPLSGLDEQYF. The CDR3 nucleotides read TGTGCCAGCTCACCCTTGTCAGGGCTGGACGAGCAGTACTTC. Combining the CDR3 with reference TRBV18 and TRBJ2-7 gives the whole variable domain NAGVMQNPRHLVRRRGQEARLRCSPMKGHSHVYWYRQLPEEGLKFMVYLQKENIIDESGMPKERFSAEFPKEGPSILRIQQVVRGDSAAYFCASSPLSGLDEQYFGPGTRLTVT.

The chain combines TRBV7-3 with TRBJ1-1; 7 bases are a match to TRBD1. After removal of 5 bases from V and 1 base from J, the junction contained 4 bases not matched to a gene. Germline V gene sequence: CDR1 SGHTA, CDR2 FQGTGA. The CDR3 is made up of 14 amino acids. The CDR3 is CASSQGGANTEAFF. CDR3 nucleotide sequence: TGTGCCAGCAGCCAAGGGGGCGCGAACACTGAAGCTTTCTTT.

This clone was seen just once. The rearrangement uses TRBV27 and TRBJ2-1, with 10 positions matching TRBD1. Germline lookup yields CDR1 MNHEY and CDR2 SMNVEV (reference sequence). V gave up 7 bases and J gave up 6 bases; unmatched junction bases: 3. The CDR3 has 13 residues. The CDR3 here is CASIRTGGNEQFF. DNA for the CDR3: TGTGCCAGCATCCGGACAGGGGGCAATGAGCAGTTCTTC.

This sequence joins TRBV20-1 and TRBJ1-1, with D unclear. The CDR3 covers 11 residues. Germline V gives CDR1 DFQATT, CDR2 SNEGSKA (reference sequence). The ends were cut back, 6 bases at V and 3 bases at J, with 8 bases in the middle. CDR3 DNA sequence: TGCAGTGCCCCTGAGGACACTGAAGCTTTCTTT. It codes for CSAPEDTEAFF.

The rearrangement joins TRBV27 to TRBJ1-5, with D tentatively TRBD1 (5 bases). The CDR3 loop spans 15 amino acids. Germline V lookup: CDR1 MNHEY, CDR2 SMNVEV (reference sequence). Trimming cost V 0 bases and J 3 bases, with 9 bases left between them. Here the CDR3 DNA reads TGTGCCAGCAGTTTATCGGGACTTTACAATCAGCCCCAGCATTTT. Its protein product is CASSLSGLYNQPQHF.

The chain carries TRBV19 and TRBJ1-5; TRBD1 matches 7 bases. This CDR3 spans 16 amino acids. The germline gives CDR1 LNHDA, CDR2 SQIVND (reference sequence). V gave up 5 bases and J gave up 5 bases; unmatched junction bases: 12. CDR3 coding DNA: TGTGCCAGTAGTCCAAGAAGACAGGGTTCCGATCAGCCCCAGCATTTT. Translating gives CASSPRRQGSDQPQHF. Filled out from reference TRBV19 and TRBJ1-5, the complete variable domain reads DGGITQSPKYLFRKEGQNVTLSCEQNLNHDAMYWYRQDPGQGLRLIYYSQIVNDFQKGDIAEGYSVSREKKESFPLTVTSAQKNPTAFYLCASSPRRQGSDQPQHFGDGTRLSIL.

The gene calls are TRBV2 and TRBJ2-3; D is possibly TRBD1 (6 bases). Deletions cut 6 bases from V and 2 bases from J, with 15 bases between. The germline V gene encodes CDR1 SNHLY and CDR2 FYNNEI. The CDR3 has 15 amino acids. CDR3 region: CASSFHDRPTDTQYF. Written as DNA, the CDR3 is TGTGCCAGCAGCTTTCACGACAGGCCCACAGATACGCAGTATTTT.

The chain employs TRBV19 and TRBJ2-3; maybe TRBD1 (5 bases). Trimming took off 5 bases at V and 0 bases at J, with 27 bases between the two ends. The length of the CDR3 is 20 residues. Germline CDR1 is LNHDA and CDR2 is SQIVND (reference sequence). The CDR3 spells CASSSDPDTVGFYSTDTQYF. Written as DNA, the CDR3 is TGTGCCAGTAGTTCCGACCCGGACACGGTCGGCTTTTATAGCACAGATACGCAGTATTTT.

The table lists this clone with a few counts. The chain links TRBV6-5 to TRBJ1-4; D perhaps matches TRBD1 (5 bases). Per the germline V gene, CDR1 is MNHEY and CDR2 is SVGAGI. The V end was cut by 0 bases, the J end by 4 bases, with 9 bases between. The CDR3 has 15 amino acids. The CDR3 DNA reads TGTGCCAGCAGTTACTCTCAGGGCTTTAATGAAAAACTGTTTTTT. Protein product: CASSYSQGFNEKLFF.

V gene TRBV5-1 combines with J gene TRBJ2-1; the match to TRBD2 covers 10 bases. Germline V gene data show CDR1 as SGHRS and CDR2 as YFSETQ. Trimming took 2 bases from V and 6 from J; bases not matched to a gene: 11. The CDR3 runs 17 residues. The CDR3 reads CASSLSRGIAGGNEQFF. The CDR3 bases are TGCGCCAGCAGCTTATCTCGGGGGATAGCGGGAGGCAATGAGCAGTTCTTC.

This clone was seen a handful of times. V and J are TRBV4-1 and TRBJ2-7, with 9 bases lining up with TRBD2. V was pared by 1 base and J by 4 bases, with 5 bases of the junction left unmatched. CDR3 length: 15 residues. In germline, CDR1 is MGHRA, CDR2 YSYEKL. CDR3 DNA: TGCGCCAGCAGCCAAGTTGGTGCGGGAGGGTACGAGCAGTACTTC. It translates to CASSQVGAGGYEQYF.

The CDR3 is CATGGSFNQPQHF. CDR3 coding DNA: TGTGCCACCGGAGGGTCTTTTAATCAGCCCCAGCATTTT. The rearrangement links TRBV10-3 to TRBJ1-5; D call uncertain. The CDR3 has 13 amino acids. The germline gives CDR1 ENHRY, CDR2 SYGVKD. The germline V and J ends were trimmed by 10 bases and 4 bases, with 14 bases remaining between them.

Here the CDR3 reads CASSQDTADRGNPEAFF. The CDR3 DNA reads as TGCGCCAGCAGCCAAGATACGGCGGACAGGGGGAATCCTGAAGCTTTCTTT. The chain recombines TRBV4-1 with TRBJ1-1; TRBD1 matches 10 bases. The J segment lost 6 bases and the V segment lost 0 bases, leaving 10 bases of the junction unmatched. This CDR3 region has 17 residues. Per the germline V gene, CDR1 is MGHRA and CDR2 is YSYEKL.

The chain combines TRBV27 with TRBJ1-1; D might be TRBD1 (5 bases). The ends were cut back, 2 bases at V and 4 bases at J, with 17 bases in the middle. The CDR3 length is 16 residues. CDR1 MNHEY and CDR2 SMNVEV come from the germline V gene (reference sequence). Here the CDR3 reads CASSLRSGGMGTEAFF. The CDR3 nucleotides read TGTGCCAGCAGTTTAAGGTCCGGGGGAATGGGCACTGAAGCTTTCTTT.

The V call is TRBV27, the J call TRBJ2-7; 12 bases match TRBD2. The germline CDR1 and CDR2 sequences are MNHEY and SMNVEV (reference sequence). This CDR3 contains 15 residues. The J segment lost 4 bases and the V segment lost 7 bases, leaving 8 bases of the junction unmatched. CDR3 nucleotide sequence: TGTGCCAGCACTAGGACTAGCGGGGAGGAGTACGAGCAGTACTTC. Its protein product is CASTRTSGEEYEQYF.

The genes are TRBV24-1 and TRBJ1-5; 7 bases are shared with TRBD1. The CDR3 covers 17 residues. Germline trimming cut 7 bases from V and 0 bases from J; bases unmatched to any gene: 11. The germline CDR1 and CDR2 sequences are KGHDR and SFDVKD. CDR3 DNA sequence: TGTGCCACCAGAACGACAGGGAATATATATAGCAATCAGCCCCAGCATTTT. It encodes CATRTTGNIYSNQPQHF.

This rearrangement joins TRBV7-6 to TRBJ1-3; 9 nucleotides align to TRBD1. This CDR3 has 15 amino acids. With 6 bases clipped from V and 0 bases from J, the junction kept 3 bases outside the gene matches. CDR1 SGHVS and CDR2 FNYEAQ come from the germline V gene. CDR3 protein: CASRDRGSSGNTIYF. The CDR3 nucleotides are TGTGCCAGCAGGGACAGGGGAAGCTCTGGAAACACCATATATTTT.

The rearrangement uses TRBV7-6 and TRBJ2-7; 9 bases are shared with TRBD1. The CDR3 consists of 13 residues. The germline V gene encodes CDR1 SGHVS and CDR2 FNYEAQ. Trimming removed 5 bases from V and 6 bases from J; junction bases left unmatched: 5. The CDR3 DNA reads as TGTGCCAGCAGCCCGGGACAGGGTGGCGAGCAGTACTTC. It codes for CASSPGQGGEQYF.

The rearrangement links TRBV28 to TRBJ2-7; 11 bases fit TRBD2. This CDR3 has 13 amino acids. V lost 5 bases, J lost 4 bases, and 1 base stayed unmatched. Per germline, CDR1 MDHEN and CDR2 SYDVKM. The CDR3 nucleotides are TGTGCCAGCAGTGGACTAGCGGGTTACGAGCAGTACTTC. Its protein is CASSGLAGYEQYF.